A selection of T cell receptor beta chains follows, all from one sample in a study of CD8 T cells in ankylosing spondylitis. TCRdb reprocessed the 5' RACE reads with MiXCR, giving one entry per CDR3 protein. The table shows about 500,000 distinct CDR3 sequences, with about 5.7% occurring only once. The sequencing sample was made of blood, either unsorted or a sorted T cell fraction (not recorded which). These receptors were taken from a male donor with ankylosing spondylitis. CDR3s include the opening cysteine and the closing phenylalanine or tryptophan. Each record gives: V gene, J gene, D gene, clone size, CDR3 DNA, CDR3 protein. A D gene is named only where the DNA matches it firmly. Clone size is given for some rows only: seen once, a few or many times, or a class if the clone is expanded.

V: TRBV5-1; J: TRBJ1-6; D: TRBD1; size: many; DNA: TGCGCCAGCAGCTTGGAAGGACAGGGGACTTCACCCCTCCACTTT; CDR3: CASSLEGQGTSPLHF
V: TRBV4-3; J: TRBJ2-2; D: .; size: many; DNA: TGCGCCAGCAGCCCGGACGTCCACACCGGGGAGCTGTTTTTT; CDR3: CASSPDVHTGELFF
V: TRBV5-1; J: TRBJ2-1; D: TRBD2; size: many; DNA: TGCGCCAGCAGCTTGTTCCTTAGCGGGGTCGACAATGAGCAGTTCTTC; CDR3: CASSLFLSGVDNEQFF
V: TRBV7-9; J: TRBJ1-2; D: .; size: many; DNA: TGTGCCAGCAGCCTAACCGGGACCTTCTATGGCTACACCTTC; CDR3: CASSLTGTFYGYTF
V: TRBV11-2; J: TRBJ2-5; D: TRBD2; size: few; DNA: TGTGCCAGCAGCTTAGATGTAGCGGGTTGGGAGACCCAGTACTTC; CDR3: CASSLDVAGWETQYF
V: TRBV12-3/TRBV12-4; J: TRBJ2-4; D: .; size: .; DNA: TGTGCCAGCGGGGAAGGCCCAAGGATTCAGTACTTC; CDR3: CASGEGPRIQYF
V: TRBV5-1; J: TRBJ2-3; D: TRBD1; size: many; DNA: TGCGCCAGCAGCCTCCAGACAGGGGAGGACACGCAGTATTTT; CDR3: CASSLQTGEDTQYF
V: TRBV12-3/TRBV12-4; J: TRBJ1-3; D: .; size: many; DNA: TGTGCCAGCAGTTTAAGAGGCGGGACTGGAAACACCATATATTTT; CDR3: CASSLRGGTGNTIYF
V: TRBV11-2; J: TRBJ1-1; D: TRBD1; size: many; DNA: TGTGCCAGCAGCCCACCCGGGACAGGGGCCCTCCTGAACACTGAAGCTTTCTTT; CDR3: CASSPPGTGALLNTEAFF
V: TRBV15; J: TRBJ2-7; D: .; size: many; DNA: TGTGCCACCAGCGGGAACGGCGAGCAGTACTTC; CDR3: CATSGNGEQYF
V: TRBV29-1; J: TRBJ2-2; D: .; size: many; DNA: TGCAGCGTTTACACAGACATGAACACCGGGGAGCTGTTTTTT; CDR3: CSVYTDMNTGELFF
V: TRBV7-2; J: TRBJ1-1; D: .; size: many; DNA: TGTGCCAGCAGCCGGGGCGGGACAACTGAAGCTTTCTTT; CDR3: CASSRGGTTEAFF
V: TRBV5-1; J: TRBJ2-5; D: .; size: many; DNA: TGCGCCAGCAGCTTGGGGATAGGATGGAGGCAAGAGACCCAGTACTTC; CDR3: CASSLGIGWRQETQYF
V: TRBV12-3/TRBV12-4; J: TRBJ2-1; D: .; size: many; DNA: TGTGCCAGCAGTCTAAAGTTTGCGGGGATCTCCTACAATGAGCAGTTCTTC; CDR3: CASSLKFAGISYNEQFF
V: TRBV7-2; J: TRBJ2-1; D: .; size: many; DNA: TGTGCCAGCAGCCGTGATCGCACTGAGCAGTTCTTC; CDR3: CASSRDRTEQFF
V: TRBV10-3; J: TRBJ2-2; D: TRBD2; size: many; DNA: TGTGCCATCAGTGACCCGCCATCTAGCGGGGGGAACACCGGGGAGCTGTTTTTT; CDR3: CAISDPPSSGGNTGELFF
V: TRBV4-1; J: TRBJ2-7; D: .; size: many; DNA: TGCGCCAGCAGCCAACCGGGACCCAACTACGAGCAGTACTTC; CDR3: CASSQPGPNYEQYF
V: TRBV20-1; J: TRBJ2-1; D: .; size: many; DNA: TGCAGTGCCAGAGAGGATTACTACAATGAGCAGTTCTTC; CDR3: CSAREDYYNEQFF
V: TRBV5-1; J: TRBJ2-5; D: TRBD1; size: .; DNA: TGCGCCAGCAGCTTCGCCGGGACAGAGGGAGAGACCCAGTACTTC; CDR3: CASSFAGTEGETQYF
V: TRBV12-3/TRBV12-4; J: TRBJ1-1; D: .; size: many; DNA: TGTGCCAGCCTTATTAGGGTGAACACTGAAGCTTTCTTT; CDR3: CASLIRVNTEAFF
V: TRBV20-1; J: TRBJ1-1; D: .; size: many; DNA: TGCAGTGCTAGGCGGGGGAACACTGAAGCTTTCTTT; CDR3: CSARRGNTEAFF
V: TRBV29-1; J: TRBJ2-6; D: .; size: many; DNA: TGCAGCGTTGCTCCTGGGGCCAACGTCCTGACTTTC; CDR3: CSVAPGANVLTF
V: TRBV12-3/TRBV12-4; J: TRBJ2-1; D: TRBD2; size: many; DNA: TGTGCCAGCAGCAAGGGCATCCGGGAGGCCAAGTTCTTC; CDR3: CASSKGIREAKFF
V: TRBV5-1; J: TRBJ1-5; D: TRBD1; size: many; DNA: TGCGCCAGCAGCCCGGACAGGCAGTCGGGCAATCAGCCCCAGCATTTT; CDR3: CASSPDRQSGNQPQHF
V: TRBV20-1; J: TRBJ1-3; D: .; size: many; DNA: TGCAGTGTCCCCGGTCGGGGGTCGGTCGGAAACACCATATATTTT; CDR3: CSVPGRGSVGNTIYF
V: TRBV11-2; J: TRBJ2-7; D: .; size: many; DNA: TGTGCCAGCAGCCCCGACTCGATCGCCTACGAGCAGTACTTC; CDR3: CASSPDSIAYEQYF
V: TRBV28; J: TRBJ2-1; D: .; size: many; DNA: .; CDR3: CASSLERDNEQFF
V: TRBV12-3/TRBV12-4; J: TRBJ2-1; D: .; size: many; DNA: TGTGCCAGCAACGGGGGGCTCTCCTACAATGAGCAGTTCTTC; CDR3: CASNGGLSYNEQFF
V: TRBV20-1; J: TRBJ1-2; D: .; size: many; DNA: TGCAGTGCTAGAAAATACGAACCCACTTACTATGGCTACACCTTC; CDR3: CSARKYEPTYYGYTF
V: TRBV2; J: TRBJ2-1; D: .; size: .; DNA: TGTGCCACAATCTCGCGCCCGGGTGAGCAGTTCTTC; CDR3: CATISRPGEQFF
V: TRBV20-1; J: TRBJ2-1; D: .; size: .; DNA: TGCAGTGCTAGAGCTGAGCAGGGTCTATCCGCCGTCGGTTACAATGAGCAGTTCTTC; CDR3: CSARAEQGLSAVGYNEQFF
V: TRBV20-1; J: TRBJ1-2; D: .; size: many; DNA: TGCAGTGCTGGTGGGGGTGACTATGGCTACACCTTC; CDR3: CSAGGGDYGYTF
V: TRBV12-3/TRBV12-4; J: TRBJ2-1; D: .; size: many; DNA: TGTGCCAGCAGTTTGAGGCAGAACTACAATGAGCAGTTCTTC; CDR3: CASSLRQNYNEQFF
V: TRBV20-1; J: TRBJ1-2; D: .; size: many; DNA: TGCAGTGCTTCCAGGCTGGTGGCCGTGGGATATGGCTACACCTTC; CDR3: CSASRLVAVGYGYTF
V: TRBV5-1; J: TRBJ2-5; D: .; size: many; DNA: TGCGCCAGCAGCTCTCTAGGACTAAAGGGGGAGACCCAGTACTTC; CDR3: CASSSLGLKGETQYF
V: TRBV20-1; J: TRBJ2-1; D: TRBD2; size: many; DNA: TGCAGTGCTAGAGAAAGGACTAGCTACTACAATGAGCAGTTCTTC; CDR3: CSARERTSYYNEQFF
V: TRBV27; J: TRBJ1-1; D: .; size: many; DNA: TGTGCCAGCGGTTCACGGGGTCGGAAAACTGAAGCTTTCTTT; CDR3: CASGSRGRKTEAFF
V: TRBV7-2; J: TRBJ2-1; D: .; size: many; DNA: TGTGCCAGCAGCTTAGGACCGCAGGAGCAGTTCTTC; CDR3: CASSLGPQEQFF
V: TRBV12-3/TRBV12-4; J: TRBJ1-1; D: TRBD1; size: many; DNA: TGTGCCAGCAGCCCCAGACAGGGCTTGAACACTGAAGCTTTCTTT; CDR3: CASSPRQGLNTEAFF
V: TRBV12-1; J: TRBJ1-1; D: .; size: many; DNA: TGTGCCAGCAGCTTTCTAGGCCTGAACACTGAAGCTTTCTTT; CDR3: CASSFLGLNTEAFF
V: TRBV27; J: TRBJ1-1; D: .; size: many; DNA: TGTGCCAGCAGTTTTCCGGGAGCACTTGAAGCTTTCTTT; CDR3: CASSFPGALEAFF
V: TRBV5-1; J: TRBJ2-7; D: .; size: many; DNA: TGCGCCAGCAGCCCCGAAGGGCTCTCCTACGAGCAGTACTTC; CDR3: CASSPEGLSYEQYF
V: TRBV6-5; J: TRBJ1-2; D: .; size: many; DNA: TGTGCCAGCAGTTACGACCACCGGACACTCTATGGCTACACCTTC; CDR3: CASSYDHRTLYGYTF
V: TRBV28; J: TRBJ1-2; D: .; size: many; DNA: TGTGCCAGCAGTTCCACAGGGCGCTATGATCCCCCCTATGGCTACACCTTC; CDR3: CASSSTGRYDPPYGYTF
V: TRBV20-1; J: TRBJ2-1; D: TRBD2; size: once; DNA: TGCAGTGCCACGGGACTAGCGGGATTGAATGAGCAGTTCTTC; CDR3: CSATGLAGLNEQFF
V: TRBV9; J: TRBJ1-1; D: .; size: many; DNA: TGTGCCAGCAGCGTAGAGGGCAACAACTGGGGGACTGAAGCTTTCTTT; CDR3: CASSVEGNNWGTEAFF
V: TRBV6-1; J: TRBJ2-5; D: .; size: .; DNA: TGTGCCAGCAGTCAGGGACTGAGAGGTCTAGCGTACCAAGAGACCCAGTACTTC; CDR3: CASSQGLRGLAYQETQYF
V: TRBV10-3; J: TRBJ2-7; D: .; size: many; DNA: TGTGCCATCAGTGGGGGCCTGACAGATTTCTACGAGCAGTACTTC; CDR3: CAISGGLTDFYEQYF